Below are 18 T cell receptor beta chains sequenced from a single sample in a study of T cell responses to AZD1222 COVID-19 vaccine (dated by TCRdb to about 2021). Library prep was done by the immunoSEQ multiplex PCR assay. The immuneACCESS repertoire file appears here via TCRdb, limited to in-frame rearrangements. These files lack a portion of the clones; in checked studies, under half of the deficit traces to unresolved V genes, and the cause of the others is not known. The sample table holds 150,000 or so clones, of which about 91% were seen once. Together, the top ten hold 1.1% to 1.5% of the sample. The time point label of this sample denotes: baseline before first vaccination. Material: peripheral blood, obtained on day 0 of AZD1222 vaccination. These receptors came from an adult in good health.

The chain links TRBV9 to TRBJ2-1; 10 bases are a match to TRBD2. Trimming took 2 bases from V and 8 from J; bases not matched to a gene: 4. The CDR3 spans 14 residues. Per the germline V gene, CDR1 is SGDLS and CDR2 is YYNGEE. CDR3 nucleotides: TGTGCCAGCAGCGTTACCGGGACTAGCGATGAGCAGTTCTTC. Translated: CASSVTGTSDEQFF.

The CDR3 is CASSQIPGTSGTDTQYF. CDR3 bases: TGTGCCAGCTCACAGATCCCCGGGACTAGCGGAACAGATACGCAGTATTTT. This chain uses TRBV18 with TRBJ2-3; TRBD2 aligns across 11 bases. Germline values: CDR1 KGHSH, CDR2 LQKENI. The trim removed 4 bases at V and 3 bases at J, leaving 9 bases unmatched. The CDR3 length is 17 residues. Full variable domain (outside the CDR3, taken from reference TRBV18 and TRBJ2-3): NAGVMQNPRHLVRRRGQEARLRCSPMKGHSHVYWYRQLPEEGLKFMVYLQKENIIDESGMPKERFSAEFPKEGPSILRIQQVVRGDSAAYFCASSQIPGTSGTDTQYFGPGTRLTVL.

Here the CDR3 DNA reads TGTGCCAGCTCACCACAGCAGTCCGGGGAGCTGTTTTTT. Its translation is CASSPQQSGELFF. The chain has TRBV18 and TRBJ2-2; D unclear. The CDR3 covers 13 residues. CDR1 KGHSH and CDR2 LQKENI come from the germline V gene. V lost 1 base, J lost 6 bases, and 6 bases lay in between.

J is TRBJ2-3 and V is TRBV7-8; 10 nucleotides line up with TRBD2. This CDR3 spans 15 amino acids. V shed 2 bases, J shed 4 bases, and the junction held 3 bases outside the gene matches. Germline V gene lookup returns CDR1 SGHVS and CDR2 FQNEAQ. The CDR3 nucleotides read TGTGCCAGCAGCTTACTAGCGGGAGATGCAGATACGCAGTATTTT. Translating it yields CASSLLAGDADTQYF.

V usage is TRBV6-5 and J usage is TRBJ2-5; TRBD1 matches 7 bases. The V segment lost 6 bases and the J segment 5 bases; nucleotides outside the gene matches: 9. This CDR3 is built from 14 residues. Germline CDR1 and CDR2: MNHEY and SVGAGI. Here the CDR3 reads CASRFDRDVETQYF. For the CDR3, the DNA is TGTGCCAGCAGATTTGACAGGGACGTCGAGACCCAGTACTTC.

The chain has TRBV9 and TRBJ1-5; D is unresolved. Looked up from germline, CDR1 is SGDLS and CDR2 is YYNGEE. There are 15 residues in the CDR3. The V and J ends lost 3 bases and 0 bases respectively, with 10 bases between them. CDR3 in amino acids: CASSAWGDSNQPQHF. Here the CDR3 DNA reads TGTGCCAGCAGCGCGTGGGGAGATAGCAATCAGCCCCAGCATTTT.

CDR3 in DNA: TGTGCCAGCACCGTACCGGAGGGACAGCCCTATGGCTACACCTTC. It translates to CASTVPEGQPYGYTF. J is TRBJ1-2 and V is TRBV28; TRBD1 matches at 7 bases. This CDR3 is 15 amino acids long. The V gene's germline CDR1 is MDHEN and CDR2 SYDVKM. With V trimmed by 7 bases and J by 4 bases, 12 bases remained unmatched.

The gene calls are TRBV5-6 and TRBJ1-2; TRBD1 matches 8 bases. There are 16 residues in the CDR3. J lost 6 bases, V lost 0 bases, and 10 bases had no gene match. The germline CDR1 and CDR2 sequences are SGHDT and YYEEEE. CDR3: CASSLAAGRGQDGYTF. The CDR3 coding sequence is TGTGCCAGCAGCTTGGCCGCGGGCAGGGGGCAGGATGGCTACACCTTC. Using reference TRBV5-6 and TRBJ1-2 for the parts outside the CDR3, the full variable domain is DAGVTQSPTHLIKTRGQQVTLRCSPKSGHDTVSWYQQALGQGPQFIFQYYEEEERQRGNFPDRFSGHQFPNYSSELNVNALLLGDSALYLCASSLAAGRGQDGYTFGSGTRLTVV.

The chain couples TRBV5-5 to TRBJ1-2; D might be TRBD1 (6 bases). The ends were cut back, 0 bases at V and 4 bases at J, with 13 bases in the middle. This CDR3 is 15 amino acids long. The V gene's germline CDR1 is SGHKS and CDR2 YYEKEE (reference sequence). The CDR3 is CASSLAGQGFYGYTF. In DNA, the CDR3 is TGTGCCAGCAGCTTGGCCGGTCAGGGGTTCTATGGCTACACCTTC.

V and J are TRBV2 and TRBJ1-3, with D possibly matching TRBD1 (6 bases). The CDR3 contains 15 residues. The V gene's germline CDR1 is SNHLY and CDR2 FYNNEI. V lost 1 base to trimming and J lost 4 bases, with 11 bases between them. In nucleotides, the CDR3 is TGTGCCAGCAGTGAAGGGGGGCTGGTCGGAAACACCATATATTTT. Residues: CASSEGGLVGNTIYF.

The chain carries TRBV11-2 and TRBJ2-2; D may match TRBD1 or TRBD2 (5 bases each). CDR1 is SGHAT and CDR2 is FQNNGV in the germline V gene. This CDR3 has 13 residues. V was shortened by 2 bases and J by 6 bases, with 7 bases between the two germline ends. CDR3 protein: CASSLLGAGELFF. DNA for the CDR3: TGTGCCAGCAGCTTACTGGGGGCCGGGGAGCTGTTTTTT.

In regard to this clone: Germline and junction disagree at one end, which may indicate a read error. The chain is built from TRBV28 and TRBJ1-2, with D possibly matching TRBD1 (6 bases). The germline CDR1 and CDR2 sequences are MDHEN and SYDVKM. The CDR3 is 13 amino acids. The CDR3 sequence: CASSKQGNDGYTF. The CDR3 DNA reads TGTGCCAGCAGTAAACAGGGTAACGATGGCTACACCTTC.

The gene calls are TRBV19 and TRBJ1-2, with a tentative D call TRBD1 (6 bases). CDR1 LNHDA and CDR2 SQIVND come from the germline V gene (reference sequence). The CDR3 is 14 residues long. V was pared by 5 bases and J by 3 bases, with 13 bases between. The CDR3 loop reads CASSGRGRDYGYTF. The CDR3 nucleotides are TGTGCCAGTAGTGGTCGGGGGCGTGACTATGGCTACACCTTC.

The genes are TRBV6-1 and TRBJ1-2, with TRBD1 as a possible D gene (5 bases). CDR3 length: 14 residues. The V end lost 0 bases, the J end lost 2 bases, and 7 bases lay between the germline ends. The germline V gene encodes CDR1 MNHNS and CDR2 SASEGT. The CDR3, as DNA: TGTGCCAGCAGTGAAGCAGGGACCAACTATGGCTACACCTTC. It translates to CASSEAGTNYGYTF.

Here the CDR3 DNA reads TGTGCCAGCAGCCCTGGGCAGCGGGAATACACAGATACGCAGTATTTT. Translating gives CASSPGQREYTDTQYF. The gene calls are TRBV3-1 (or the pseudogene TRBV3-2) and TRBJ2-3; TRBD2 aligns across 7 bases. The CDR3 has 16 residues. Germline loops: CDR1 LGHDT, CDR2 YNNKEL (reference sequence). With 4 bases clipped from V and 2 bases from J, the junction kept 9 bases outside the gene matches.

CDR3 residues: CASSRGGGTEAFF. CDR3 sequence (DNA): TGTGCCAGCAGTCGCGGTGGGGGCACTGAAGCTTTCTTT. The V gene is TRBV6-5, the J gene TRBJ1-1; possible D gene TRBD1, 5 bases. V shed 5 bases and J shed 4 bases, with 11 bases lying between them. CDR3 length equals 13 residues. Germline V CDR1 and CDR2: MNHEY, SVGAGI.

This clone was picked up one time. The chain links TRBV4-3 to TRBJ2-3, with 15 positions matching TRBD2. Germline CDR1 is LGHNA and CDR2 is YSLEER. The V segment lost 0 bases and the J segment 3 bases; nucleotides outside the gene matches: 1. CDR3 length: 17 residues. The CDR3 spells CASSQDGTSGGTDTQYF. The CDR3 nucleotides read TGCGCCAGCAGCCAAGATGGGACTAGCGGGGGGACAGATACGCAGTATTTT.

The chain combines TRBV28 with TRBJ2-2, with D possibly matching TRBD1 (5 bases). CDR1 is MDHEN, CDR2 SYDVKM, per germline. The CDR3 sequence is 16 residues long. Trimming pared 2 bases from V and 4 bases from J, leaving 14 bases between. CDR3 in amino acids: CASSLRVTATTGELFF. The CDR3 DNA follows: TGTGCCAGCAGTTTAAGGGTGACAGCGACCACCGGGGAGCTGTTTTTT.